Listed here are 32 T cell receptor beta chains from one sample, sequenced in a study of blood T cell repertoires in COVID-19. This table comes from immunoSEQ multiplex PCR, and its TCRdb copy is limited to in-frame clones, with some not included. There are around 300,000 clones in the sample; about nine tenths occur only once, and more than 1.5% lies in the top ten. The sequenced material came from PBMCs or T cells enriched from blood (not recorded which). The origin of the receptors is a woman aged 55-70 years who had recovered from COVID-19.

This clone occurred once. The germline gene is not matched at one end of the junction; a read error may be the cause. The genes are TRBV14 and TRBJ2-7, with TRBD2 identical over 9 bases. Germline CDR1 is SGHDN and CDR2 is FVKESK. The length of the CDR3 is 14 residues. The chain's CDR3 is CASSQASGAAGLIF. As DNA, the CDR3 is TGTGCCAGCAGCCAAGCTAGCGGGGCGGCGGGGTTAATCTTC.

This clone was recorded only once. V and J are TRBV7-8 and TRBJ2-5; perhaps TRBD1 as D (6 bases). Trimming took 6 bases from V and 6 from J, leaving 29 bases between them. Looked up from germline, CDR1 is SGHVS and CDR2 is FQNEAQ. The CDR3 length is 18 residues. The CDR3 coding sequence is TGTGCCAGCAGAAGGGTACAGGGTGGCGCGGCTGGGCCAAAGACCCAGTACTTC. Its protein is CASRRVQGGAAGPKTQYF.

The V call is TRBV12-3 or TRBV12-4, the J call TRBJ1-2; D unclear. CDR3 length equals 13 residues. Trimming shortened V by 4 bases and J by 2 bases, and 8 bases separated the two germline ends. The CDR3 nucleotides read TGTGCCAGCAGTTGGAACAGAAACTATGGCTACACCTTC. It codes for CASSWNRNYGYTF.

The V gene is TRBV5-1, the J gene TRBJ1-2; a weak D match, TRBD1 (6 bases). Germline V gene sequence: CDR1 SGHRS, CDR2 YFSETQ. The CDR3 runs 13 residues. The V and J ends lost 1 base and 8 bases respectively, with 12 bases between them. CDR3 amino acids: CASSLNRETGYTF. The CDR3 nucleotides are TGCGCCAGCAGCTTGAACAGGGAAACGGGCTACACCTTC. The full variable domain, with the rest looked up from reference TRBV5-1 and TRBJ1-2, is KAGVTQTPRYLIKTRGQQVTLSCSPISGHRSVSWYQQTPGQGLQFLFEYFSETQRNKGNFPGRFSGRQFSNSRSEMNVSTLELGDSALYLCASSLNRETGYTFGSGTRLTVV.

The gene calls are TRBV3-1 (or the pseudogene TRBV3-2) and TRBJ2-5; 10 bases are shared with TRBD2. V shed 5 bases and J 4 bases; nucleotides not matched to a gene: 4. This CDR3 has 14 amino acids. The germline V gene encodes CDR1 LGHDT and CDR2 YNNKEL (reference sequence). The CDR3 DNA reads TGTGCCAGCAGCTATAGCGGGGGGCGAGAGACCCAGTACTTC. Translated, it gives CASSYSGGRETQYF.

The chain is built from TRBV19 and TRBJ2-5, with D possibly being TRBD2 (6 bases). This CDR3 contains 17 residues. Trimming stripped 3 bases from V and 5 bases from J, with 22 bases between. Per the germline V gene, CDR1 is LNHDA and CDR2 is SQIVND (reference sequence). The CDR3 DNA reads as TGTGCCAGTAGTATTCGGGGGTCAGCTAGGGTGCAGGAGACCCAGTACTTC. Translation gives CASSIRGSARVQETQYF.

For the CDR3, the DNA is TGTGCCAGCAGCCAAGGACTCCCCTTTCCTGCCTACGAGCAGTACTTC. Translated, it gives CASSQGLPFPAYEQYF. The rearrangement links TRBV3-1 (or the pseudogene TRBV3-2) to TRBJ2-7; no reliable D call. This CDR3 has 16 residues. CDR1 is LGHDT and CDR2 is YNNKEL in the germline V gene (reference sequence). V dropped 1 base and J dropped 2 bases, with 15 bases sitting between them.

The chain recombines TRBV12-3 or TRBV12-4 with TRBJ1-1, with unresolved D. Trimming took off 4 bases at V and 0 bases at J, with 6 bases between the two ends. The CDR3 is 13 amino acids. The CDR3: CASSYYVNTEAFF. CDR3 coding DNA: TGTGCCAGCAGTTATTATGTGAACACTGAAGCTTTCTTT.

The chain uses TRBV29-1 and TRBJ2-5, with 7 bases identical to TRBD2. The CDR3 spans 13 residues. The trim removed 2 bases at V and 5 bases at J, leaving 5 bases unmatched. The V gene's germline CDR1 is SQVTM and CDR2 ANQGSEA. CDR3 bases: TGCAGCGTTGAACGTGGGGAGGGGGAGACCCAGTACTTC. Its translation is CSVERGEGETQYF.

The rearrangement joins TRBV2 to TRBJ1-5, with 9 bases identical to TRBD1. V gave up 5 bases and J gave up 6 bases; unmatched junction bases: 5. Germline V gene sequence: CDR1 SNHLY, CDR2 FYNNEI. This CDR3 is 14 amino acids long. The CDR3 region has the DNA TGTGCCAGCAGTCGGACAGGGGACAGTCAGCCCCAGCATTTT. Its translation: CASSRTGDSQPQHF. The full variable domain, with the rest looked up from reference TRBV2 and TRBJ1-5, is EPEVTQTPSHQVTQMGQEVILRCVPISNHLYFYWYRQILGQKVEFLVSFYNNEISEKSEIFDDQFSVERPDGSNFTLKIRSTKLEDSAMYFCASSRTGDSQPQHFGDGTRLSIL.

The CDR3 region is CASSQERDGGSAQHF. In DNA, the CDR3 is TGTGCCAGCAGCCAAGAAAGGGACGGGGGTTCGGCCCAGCATTTT. V gene TRBV4-2 combines with J gene TRBJ1-5; tentatively, D is TRBD1 (5 bases). CDR1 LGHNA and CDR2 YNFKEQ come from the germline V gene. CDR3 size: 15 residues. V dropped 0 bases and J dropped 11 bases, with 17 bases sitting between them.

The chain carries TRBV11-2 and TRBJ2-2; D unresolved. The CDR3 loop spans 13 amino acids. V dropped 4 bases and J dropped 6 bases, with 9 bases sitting between them. The germline CDR1 and CDR2 sequences are SGHAT and FQNNGV. CDR3 amino acids: CASSSIRPGELFF. Here the CDR3 DNA reads TGTGCCAGCAGCTCAATCAGGCCCGGGGAGCTGTTTTTT.

V usage is TRBV3-1 (or the pseudogene TRBV3-2) and J usage is TRBJ1-3; 9 bases are a match to TRBD1. This CDR3 spans 17 amino acids. The ends lost 4 bases at V and 0 bases at J; junction bases unmatched: 7. The germline gives CDR1 LGHDT, CDR2 YNNKEL (reference sequence). CDR3 in DNA: TGTGCCAGCAGCCCTTGGACAGGGGACGGCTCTGGAAACACCATATATTTT. Translated, it gives CASSPWTGDGSGNTIYF.

This chain links TRBV2 with TRBJ1-2; D is possibly TRBD1 (6 bases). Germline CDR1 and CDR2: SNHLY and FYNNEI. This CDR3 is 14 amino acids long. V lost 9 bases and J 0 bases, leaving 14 bases between the germline ends. CDR3 DNA sequence: TGTGCCAGGGGACAACAATCTACTAACTATGGCTACACCTTC. Translation gives CARGQQSTNYGYTF. Supplemented by reference TRBV2 and TRBJ1-2, the full variable domain reads EPEVTQTPSHQVTQMGQEVILRCVPISNHLYFYWYRQILGQKVEFLVSFYNNEISEKSEIFDDQFSVERPDGSNFTLKIRSTKLEDSAMYFCARGQQSTNYGYTFGSGTRLTVV.

This chain joins TRBV14 and TRBJ2-7, with D perhaps TRBD2 (6 bases). Germline lookup yields CDR1 SGHDN and CDR2 FVKESK. Trimming took 4 bases from V and 6 from J, leaving 16 bases between them. The CDR3 extends over 14 amino acids. CDR3 loop: CASSLLDRGFEQYF. In DNA, the CDR3 is TGTGCCAGCAGCCTCCTCGACCGGGGGTTCGAGCAGTACTTC. Full variable domain (rest looked up from reference TRBV14 and TRBJ2-7): EAGVTQFPSHSVIEKGQTVTLRCDPISGHDNLYWYRRVMGKEIKFLLHFVKESKQDESGMPNNRFLAERTGGTYSTLKVQPAELEDSGVYFCASSLLDRGFEQYFGPGTRLTVT.

This chain connects TRBV9 to TRBJ2-7, with D possibly TRBD2 on 6 matching bases. Per germline, CDR1 SGDLS and CDR2 YYNGEE. Trimming removed 3 bases at V and 2 bases at J, with 12 bases between. The length of the CDR3 is 14 residues. As DNA, the CDR3 is TGTGCCAGCAGCGCGGGGGTCAAGGCCTACGAGCAGTACTTC. Translating it yields CASSAGVKAYEQYF.

The chain has TRBV5-4 and TRBJ2-1; D remains ambiguous. CDR3 length: 14 amino acids. Between the trimmed V and J ends, which lost 4 bases and 7 bases, there was a span of 15 bases. Germline V gives CDR1 SGHNT, CDR2 YYREEE (reference sequence). For the CDR3, the DNA is TGTGCCAGCAGCAAACCACCAACTGTGAATGAGCAGTTCTTC. Translating it yields CASSKPPTVNEQFF.

V is TRBV19 and J is TRBJ2-7; D is ambiguous. Germline V gene sequence: CDR1 LNHDA, CDR2 SQIVND (reference sequence). The CDR3 length is 13 residues. Trimming took 6 bases from V and 0 from J, leaving 9 bases between them. CDR3 sequence (DNA): TGTGCCAGTAGCCGAGCGTTCTCCTACGAGCAGTACTTC. Protein: CASSRAFSYEQYF.

This chain links TRBV11-2 with TRBJ2-1; 12 bases are a match to TRBD2. CDR1 SGHAT and CDR2 FQNNGV come from the germline V gene. With V trimmed by 8 bases and J by 12 bases, 11 bases remained unmatched. The CDR3 is made up of 14 amino acids. The CDR3 region has the DNA TGTGCCAGCCTGGGGCTAGCGGGAGGGCCGAGGCAGTTCTTC. Amino acid sequence: CASLGLAGGPRQFF.

The V gene is TRBV18, the J gene TRBJ2-4; 7 bases line up with TRBD2. The V gene's germline CDR1 is KGHSH and CDR2 LQKENI. J lost 9 bases, V lost 0 bases, and 8 bases had no gene match. The CDR3 covers 15 residues. CDR3 sequence reads: CASSPPLAGTAIQYF. In DNA form, the CDR3 reads TGTGCCAGCTCACCACCGTTAGCGGGCACGGCCATTCAGTACTTC.

This rearrangement joins TRBV2 to TRBJ2-1; TRBD2 matches 8 bases. This CDR3 comprises 14 residues. Unmatched junction bases numbered 5, after V lost 7 bases and J lost 3 bases. CDR1 and CDR2 (germline): SNHLY, FYNNEI. CDR3 in DNA: TGTGCCAGCAAGCCGCGGGGGGACTACAATGAGCAGTTCTTC. Amino acid sequence: CASKPRGDYNEQFF.

The chain recombines TRBV7-9 with TRBJ2-7, with 9 bases that match TRBD1. Germline assignment: CDR1 SEHNR and CDR2 FQNEAQ (reference sequence). V dropped 0 bases and J dropped 6; count of bases not matched to a gene: 6. This CDR3 comprises 15 residues. CDR3 DNA sequence: TGTGCCAGCAGCTTAGCTGGGACAGGGAATCTCGAGCAGTACTTC. This encodes CASSLAGTGNLEQYF.

This clone was seen once. The chain is built from TRBV9 and TRBJ2-3; D may be TRBD2 (6 bases). The length of the CDR3 is 16 residues. CDR1 is SGDLS and CDR2 is YYNGEE in the germline V gene. V gave up 0 bases and J gave up 1 base, with 12 bases separating them. The CDR3 protein is CASSVGGSGRTDTQYF. The CDR3 DNA sequence: TGTGCCAGCAGCGTAGGTGGTAGCGGACGCACAGATACGCAGTATTTT.

This clone was counted many times. The chain couples TRBV7-3 to TRBJ1-3, with TRBD1 matching 8 bases. The CDR3 consists of 15 residues. Per the germline V gene, CDR1 is SGHTA and CDR2 is FQGTGA. Unmatched junction bases numbered 1, after V lost 2 bases and J lost 1 base. The chain's CDR3 is CASSLQGASGNTIYF. The CDR3 region has the DNA TGTGCCAGCAGCTTACAGGGGGCATCTGGAAACACCATATATTTT.

V is TRBV7-8 and J is TRBJ2-1; 8 nucleotides line up with TRBD2. The germline gives CDR1 SGHVS, CDR2 FQNEAQ. CDR3 length: 16 residues. V lost 2 bases, J lost 5 bases, and 8 bases stayed unmatched. Written as DNA, the CDR3 is TGTGCCAGCAGCTTACGGGCAGCGGGAGTGCACAATGAGCAGTTCTTC. Protein sequence: CASSLRAAGVHNEQFF.

CDR3 coding DNA: TGTGCCAGCAGCTATCCGGGTTCCACCTACGAGCAGTACTTC. Residues: CASSYPGSTYEQYF. The chain couples TRBV7-9 to TRBJ2-7; D gene ambiguous. This CDR3 contains 14 residues. Trimming left V 4 bases short and J 2 bases short, with 12 bases between. Germline V CDR1 and CDR2: SEHNR, FQNEAQ (reference sequence).

This sequence joins TRBV21-1 and TRBJ1-5. TRBV21-1 is described as a pseudogene. The CDR3 has 17 residues. The CDR3: CASSKVRDGDSNQPQHF. CDR3 sequence (DNA): TGTGCCAGCAGCAAAGTGCGAGACGGAGATAGCAATCAGCCCCAGCATTTT.

This rearrangement joins TRBV29-1 to TRBJ2-3; D might be TRBD1 (5 bases). V was cut by 5 bases and J by 0 bases, with 6 bases left in between. The CDR3 spans 12 residues. The germline gives CDR1 SQVTM, CDR2 ANQGSEA. This CDR3 is CSVQGSTDTQYF. CDR3 sequence (DNA): TGCAGCGTTCAGGGAAGCACAGATACGCAGTATTTT.

This chain joins TRBV27 and TRBJ1-4; no reliable D call. This CDR3 region has 14 residues. The germline CDR1 and CDR2 sequences are MNHEY and SMNVEV (reference sequence). Trimming pared 10 bases from V and 7 bases from J, leaving 19 bases between. CDR3 loop: CATRRSAAFEKLFF. In nucleotides, the CDR3 is TGTGCCACCCGCAGGTCGGCAGCTTTTGAAAAACTGTTTTTT.

The chain employs TRBV30 and TRBJ1-2, with 7 bases fitting TRBD1. J was trimmed by 8 bases and V by 2 bases; bases with no gene match: 8. Germline CDR1 GTSNPN, CDR2 SVGIG (reference sequence). The CDR3 covers 13 residues. CDR3 DNA sequence: TGTGCCTGGAGTCCCGGGACAGTAGAGGGCTACACCTTC. This gives the protein CAWSPGTVEGYTF.

The gene calls are TRBV5-4 and TRBJ2-7; 10 nucleotides match TRBD2. This CDR3 has 15 amino acids. Germline values: CDR1 SGHNT, CDR2 YYREEE (reference sequence). V was clipped by 3 bases and J by 6 bases; unmatched bases: 9. CDR3 DNA sequence: TGTGCCAGCAGCTCGCCTAGCGGGAGAAGGTTCGAGCAGTACTTC. This codes for CASSSPSGRRFEQYF.

This clone came up a few times. CDR3 DNA sequence: TGTGCCAGCGGAACTAGCCTCCCACGGTGGGAGCAGTTCTTC. This encodes CASGTSLPRWEQFF. The chain uses TRBV27 and TRBJ2-1, with D maybe TRBD2 (6 bases). Per germline, CDR1 MNHEY and CDR2 SMNVEV (reference sequence). V lost 8 bases and J lost 10, with 21 bases in between. CDR3 length: 14 amino acids.